Detailed here is one T cell receptor beta chain. As yet, its antigen is unknown. TCRdb ran MiXCR on the multiplex PCR reads and lists one entry per CDR3 protein. The sample carries roughly 49,000 distinct CDR3 sequences, roughly 39% recorded once. This entry comes from a study of breast tumors, draining lymph nodes, adjacent tissues. General observations from the study: Tumors had less TCR diversity than lymph nodes, more than nontumor tissue. Compared with basal-like, luminal-like tumors shared significantly more repertoire with nontumor tissue. The data were judged consistent with most tumor T cells coming from lymph node and expanding in tumor.

The CDR3 sequence is 15 residues long. Trimming removed 2 bases at V and 5 bases at J, with 12 bases between. The sample was breast tumor tissue. The sequence came from a female donor with breast cancer. Some clones in this sample may be carry-over from other donors' samples. The V and J genes are TRBV12-3 or TRBV12-4 and TRBJ2-2, with TRBD2 as a possible D gene (6 bases). The CDR3 DNA follows: TGTGCCAGCAGTTTAATGGCGGGAAAAACCGGGGAGCTGTTTTTT. Translating it yields CASSLMAGKTGELFF.